The 22 T cell receptor beta chains in this list originate from one sample, sequenced in a study of identical twins. TCRdb called the 5' RACE reads again in MiXCR, with one record for every CDR3 protein. The sample lists 1.5 million to 2 million distinct CDR3 sequences; 25% to 35% were seen once. Sequencing used cord blood. All receptors derive from a newborn girl in good health.

The chain is built from TRBV7-2 and TRBJ2-7; no firm D call. The CDR3 loop spans 14 amino acids. Germline values: CDR1 SGHTA, CDR2 FQGNSA. V lost 5 bases, J lost 2 bases, and 13 bases lay in between. In nucleotides, the CDR3 is TGTGCCAGCAGCCGCAGAACGGCTACCTACGAGCAGTACTTC. Translation: CASSRRTATYEQYF.

The chain employs TRBV4-2 and TRBJ2-7; D is unresolved. V was cut by 0 bases and J by 2 bases, with 8 bases left in between. Germline CDR1 LGHNA, CDR2 YNFKEQ. The CDR3 has 14 residues. CDR3 DNA: TGTGCCAGCAGCCAAGATGGGATTGCCTACGAGCAGTACTTC. It codes for CASSQDGIAYEQYF.

This chain links TRBV20-1 with TRBJ1-2; no clear D gene. CDR3 length: 16 residues. With 4 bases removed from V and 3 bases from J, the gap between germline ends came to 21 bases. The germline CDR1 and CDR2 sequences are DFQATT and SNEGSKA (reference sequence). The CDR3 is CSATAPRAVRDYGYTF. In nucleotides, the CDR3 is TGCAGTGCTACGGCGCCGAGGGCCGTTAGGGACTATGGCTACACCTTC.

This clonotype was counted many times. J is TRBJ2-4 and V is TRBV6-5, with a weak D call TRBD1 (6 bases). V was shortened by 0 bases and J by 0 bases, with 15 bases between the two germline ends. CDR1 and CDR2 from the germline V gene are MNHEY and SVGAGI. The CDR3 is made up of 18 amino acids. CDR3 amino acids: CASSYSTNRVGAKNIQYF. The CDR3 region has the DNA TGTGCCAGCAGTTACTCTACGAACAGGGTTGGAGCCAAAAACATTCAGTACTTC.

The chain employs TRBV6-6 and TRBJ2-5; the match to TRBD1 covers 8 bases. J gave up 4 bases and V 7 bases, and 8 bases lay outside the gene matches. Germline V gives CDR1 MNHNY, CDR2 SVGAGI (reference sequence). The CDR3 length is 14 residues. The CDR3, as DNA: TGTGCCAGCACGAGACAGGGGTTATCAGAGACCCAGTACTTC. It translates to CASTRQGLSETQYF.

This clonotype was observed a few times. V is TRBV3-1 and J is TRBJ2-5; 11 nucleotides align to TRBD2. CDR1 is LGHDT, CDR2 YNNKEL, per germline (reference sequence). The CDR3 spans 18 residues. Losses at the gene ends were 0 bases for V and 2 bases for J; bases not matched to a gene: 8. The CDR3 spells CASSQDRPGLAVQETQYF. The CDR3 nucleotides are TGTGCCAGCAGCCAAGATAGGCCGGGACTAGCGGTACAAGAGACCCAGTACTTC.

This clonotype was seen repeatedly, ten times or more. The V gene is TRBV28, the J gene TRBJ2-7, with D unresolved. This CDR3 region has 12 residues. Germline V gene sequence: CDR1 MDHEN, CDR2 SYDVKM. V was clipped by 6 bases and J by 2 bases, with 8 bases between them. The CDR3 DNA is TGTGCCAGCAGGGACGGAGCCTACGAGCAGTACTTC. Its translation: CASRDGAYEQYF.

V and J are TRBV4-1 and TRBJ1-6; the D is unclear. V lost 0 bases to trimming and J lost 1 base, with 10 bases between them. Per germline, CDR1 MGHRA and CDR2 YSYEKL. The length of the CDR3 is 17 residues. The CDR3 spells CASSQEVGRSYNSPLHF. The CDR3 nucleotides read TGCGCCAGCAGCCAAGAAGTTGGAAGGTCCTATAATTCACCCCTCCACTTT.

This clonotype has ten or more counts. V and J are TRBV12-3 or TRBV12-4 and TRBJ2-1, with a tentative D call TRBD2 (6 bases). This CDR3 comprises 18 residues. The V gene lost 5 bases and the J gene lost 0 bases, with 20 bases spanning the gap. The CDR3 coding sequence is TGTGCCAGCAGTCCCTCAAGCTGGGGAGGCAGCTCCTACAATGAGCAGTTCTTC. Its protein product is CASSPSSWGGSSYNEQFF.

This clonotype has only a few counts. The chain joins TRBV7-2 to TRBJ1-5, with 11 bases aligning to TRBD1. CDR1 SGHTA and CDR2 FQGNSA come from the germline V gene. V shed 4 bases and J 9 bases; nucleotides not matched to a gene: 8. This CDR3 region has 15 residues. CDR3 DNA sequence: TGTGCCAGCAGCTCCCGGGACAGGGGGTTCTCGCCCCAGCATTTT. This sequence encodes CASSSRDRGFSPQHF.

DNA of the CDR3: TGTGCCAGCAGTCCCGGCCGGGGGGCGAATAACTATGGCTACACCTTC. Translation: CASSPGRGANNYGYTF. This chain links TRBV28 with TRBJ1-2; D possibly corresponds to TRBD1 (6 bases). V lost 5 bases to trimming and J lost 1 base, with 17 bases between them. The CDR3 loop spans 16 amino acids. The germline V gene encodes CDR1 MDHEN and CDR2 SYDVKM.

J is TRBJ2-4 and V is TRBV5-6; the match to TRBD1 covers 8 bases. There are 15 residues in the CDR3. After removal of 2 bases from V and 6 bases from J, the junction contained 7 bases not matched to a gene. Germline CDR1 and CDR2: SGHDT and YYEEEE. For the CDR3, the DNA is TGTGCCAGCAGCTTTACAGGGGGGCAAGGAAACATTCAGTACTTC. Residues: CASSFTGGQGNIQYF.

The chain links TRBV2 to TRBJ2-5; 11 bases match TRBD2. TRBJ2-7 explains the end of the DNA better; the J call may be wrong. This CDR3 has 15 residues. The germline V gene encodes CDR1 SNHLY and CDR2 FYNNEI. The CDR3 is CASSEASGGAYEQYF. The CDR3 coding sequence is TGTGCCAGCAGTGAAGCTAGCGGGGGGGCCTACGAGCAGTACTTC.

This chain connects TRBV20-1 to TRBJ2-3; D is perhaps TRBD1 or TRBD2 (5 bases each). The V end was cut by 3 bases, the J end by 4 bases, with 14 bases between. The CDR3 runs 14 residues. Looked up from germline, CDR1 is DFQATT and CDR2 is SNEGSKA (reference sequence). DNA for the CDR3: TGCAGTGCTAGGGGCAGGGACGTCCCAGATACGCAGTATTTT. Translated: CSARGRDVPDTQYF.

This clonotype was observed a few times. The CDR3 loop reads CASSYGPNQPQHF. For the CDR3, the DNA is TGTGCCAGCAGTTACGGGCCCAATCAGCCCCAGCATTTT. The chain is built from TRBV6-5 and TRBJ1-5; D is ambiguous. CDR3 size: 13 residues. CDR1 is MNHEY and CDR2 is SVGAGI in the germline V gene. Trimming pared 2 bases from V and 3 bases from J, leaving 5 bases between.

The chain carries TRBV7-8 and TRBJ2-7; 8 nucleotides line up with TRBD1. Germline loops: CDR1 SGHVS, CDR2 FQNEAQ. Germline trimming cut 0 bases from V and 3 bases from J; bases unmatched to any gene: 7. The CDR3 is 16 amino acids. The CDR3 spells CASSLANRGAYYEQYF. In DNA form, the CDR3 reads TGTGCCAGCAGCTTAGCGAACAGGGGGGCTTACTACGAGCAGTACTTC.

The CDR3 is CASSLSGVTNTGELFF. The CDR3 DNA reads TGTGCCAGCAGTTTAAGCGGGGTCACTAACACCGGGGAGCTGTTTTTT. The chain uses TRBV27 and TRBJ2-2, with 7 bases lining up with TRBD2. Trimming at V came to 2 bases and at J to 2 bases, leaving 5 bases not matched to a gene. The CDR3 runs to 16 residues. CDR1 is MNHEY and CDR2 is SMNVEV in the germline V gene (reference sequence).

This clonotype was seen at least ten times. The chain links TRBV6-5 to TRBJ2-1; the D gene is possibly TRBD2 (5 bases). V was shortened by 3 bases and J by 4 bases, with 13 bases between the two germline ends. Germline V lookup: CDR1 MNHEY, CDR2 SVGAGI. CDR3 length equals 15 residues. DNA for the CDR3: TGTGCCAGCAGTTATCGGGTAGCGTCATACAATGAGCAGTTCTTC. Translating gives CASSYRVASYNEQFF.

This sequence joins TRBV29-1 and TRBJ1-2; no firm D call. Trimming removed 4 bases at V and 8 bases at J, with 8 bases between. The CDR3 runs 10 residues. CDR1 SQVTM and CDR2 ANQGSEA come from the germline V gene. CDR3 amino acids: CSVGGTGYTF. DNA of the CDR3: TGCAGCGTTGGCGGAACGGGCTACACCTTC. Combining the CDR3 with reference TRBV29-1 and TRBJ1-2 gives the whole variable domain SAVISQKPSRDICQRGTSLTIQCQVDSQVTMMFWYRQQPGQSLTLIATANQGSEATYESGFVIDKFPISRPNLTFSTLTVSNMSPEDSSIYLCSVGGTGYTFGSGTRLTVV.

This clonotype was detected only once. At one boundary the junction diverges from the germline segment, which might be a read error. The CDR3 protein is CASSPFRDNSNQPQHF. CDR3 DNA sequence: TGCGCCAGCTCACCGTTCCGGGACAATAGCAATCAGCCCCAGCATTTT. The genes are TRBV18 and TRBJ1-5; D perhaps matches TRBD1 (6 bases). The CDR3 contains 16 residues. The germline V gene has CDR1 KGHSH and CDR2 LQKENI.

Many counts were recorded for this clonotype. The V gene is TRBV29-1, the J gene TRBJ2-3; D is perhaps TRBD1 (5 bases). Germline V CDR1 and CDR2: SQVTM, ANQGSEA. This CDR3 has 11 residues. Between the trimmed V and J ends, which lost 4 bases and 4 bases, there was a span of 6 bases. This chain's CDR3 is CSVARADTQYF. The CDR3 nucleotides read TGCAGCGTTGCCAGGGCAGATACGCAGTATTTT.

This clonotype was seen once. The chain uses TRBV12-3 or TRBV12-4 and TRBJ2-4; 10 nucleotides line up with TRBD2. CDR3 length: 15 residues. V lost 8 bases and J lost 13; bases outside the gene matches: 17. As DNA, the CDR3 is TGTGCCAGCCAATTAGCGGGAGGCTCGTTCTACGACCAGTACTTC. This translates into CASQLAGGSFYDQYF.